This TCR beta chain was sequenced in a study of cytomegalovirus exposure and HLA in healthy donors. The PCR ran on 60 Vbeta and 13 Jbeta primers. Profiled with immunoSEQ multiplex PCR; TCRdb holds only in-frame clones, not every one. The sample includes under 150,000 clones, roughly 82% of them seen just once. Per the germline V gene, CDR1 is LNHDA and CDR2 is SQIVND (reference sequence). The V end was cut by 3 bases, the J end by 2 bases, with 16 bases between. The CDR3 is made up of 17 amino acids. Only one count was recorded for this clone. The specimen was PBMCs. This clonotype was sampled from a boy aged 5-17 years in good health and CMV-seronegative. The rearrangement joins TRBV19 to TRBJ2-2; weak D call: TRBD1 (6 bases). In nucleotides, the CDR3 is TGTGCCAGTAGTATGGCAGGGACACTGCTTAACACCGGGGAGCTGTTTTTT. Translating gives CASSMAGTLLNTGELFF.